One sample yielded the 19 T cell receptor beta chains listed below, sequenced in a study of identical twins. From the 5' RACE reads, TCRdb called clonotypes with MiXCR, one entry per CDR3 protein. The sample comprises hundreds of thousands of distinct CDR3 sequences, 5.5% to 6.5% of which are singletons, and 1.5% to 2% rests with the top ten. The sequencing input was naive T cells sorted from blood. The receptors come from a young man in good health.

This clonotype came up many times. The J gene is TRBJ1-4, the V gene TRBV5-1; 8 nucleotides agree with TRBD1. CDR3 size: 16 residues. Germline V gene data show CDR1 as SGHRS and CDR2 as YFSETQ. The junction had 10 bases not matched to a gene; V was cut back by 1 base and J by 8 bases. DNA for the CDR3: TGCGCCAGCAGCTTGCCCTCGGGACAGGATGGAGAAAAACTGTTTTTT. This gives the protein CASSLPSGQDGEKLFF.

This clonotype was counted a few times. The chain couples TRBV6-2 or TRBV6-3 to TRBJ2-6; D may correspond to TRBD1 or TRBD2 (7 bases each). CDR3 length: 17 amino acids. V lost 2 bases and J lost 0, with 11 bases in between. CDR1 and CDR2 from the germline V gene are MNHEY and SVGEGT. The CDR3 DNA reads as TGTGCCAGCAGTTACCCCAGGGGGGGCTCTGGGGCCAACGTCCTGACTTTC. Encoded protein: CASSYPRGGSGANVLTF.

This chain joins TRBV20-1 and TRBJ2-3, with 8 bases aligning to TRBD1. The trim removed 5 bases at V and 2 bases at J, leaving 6 bases unmatched. The CDR3 runs 14 residues. Per germline, CDR1 DFQATT and CDR2 SNEGSKA (reference sequence). For the CDR3, the DNA is TGCAGTGCTGGCGACAGGGGCCACACAGATACGCAGTATTTT. Its protein product is CSAGDRGHTDTQYF.

In this sample, this clonotype turned up many times. V usage is TRBV6-2 or TRBV6-3 and J usage is TRBJ1-1, with D unresolved. V was shortened by 0 bases and J by 0 bases, with 5 bases between the two germline ends. The CDR3 totals 14 residues. Germline values: CDR1 MNHEY, CDR2 SVGEGT. CDR3 residues: CASSYSRMNTEAFF. CDR3 sequence (DNA): TGTGCCAGCAGTTACTCTCGGATGAACACTGAAGCTTTCTTT.

Here the CDR3 reads CASSYSGTGSIYEQFF. In DNA form, the CDR3 reads TGTGCCAGCAGTTACTCGGGGACAGGGTCAATATATGAGCAGTTCTTC. This chain links TRBV6-5 with TRBJ2-1; 9 positions agree with TRBD1. CDR3 size: 16 residues. V lost 0 bases, J lost 8 bases, and 8 bases stayed unmatched. CDR1 is MNHEY, CDR2 SVGAGI, per germline.

This rearrangement joins TRBV29-1 to TRBJ2-1; no firm D call. V was cut by 5 bases and J by 6 bases, with 14 bases left in between. The CDR3 is 13 amino acids. Germline V gene data show CDR1 as SQVTM and CDR2 as ANQGSEA. CDR3 bases: TGCAGCGTTAAAAGCCGGATTCCCAATGAGCAGTTCTTC. It is translated as CSVKSRIPNEQFF.

This clonotype was detected only a few times. V and J are TRBV25-1 and TRBJ1-5; tentatively, D is TRBD1 (6 bases). CDR3 length equals 14 residues. Trimming left V 2 bases short and J 4 bases short, with 9 bases between. Germline V lookup: CDR1 MGHDK, CDR2 SYGVNS. The CDR3 DNA follows: TGTGCCAGCAGTGAACGGACAGCTAATCAGCCCCAGCATTTT. Translated: CASSERTANQPQHF. The full variable domain, with the rest looked up from reference TRBV25-1 and TRBJ1-5, is EADIYQTPRYLVIGTGKKITLECSQTMGHDKMYWYQQDPGMELHLIHYSYGVNSTEKGDLSSESTVSRIRTEHFPLTLESARPSHTSQYLCASSERTANQPQHFGDGTRLSIL.

The chain uses TRBV10-3 and TRBJ2-5; perhaps TRBD1 as D (6 bases). Trimming pared 2 bases from V and 2 bases from J, leaving 9 bases between. Germline V gene lookup returns CDR1 ENHRY and CDR2 SYGVKD. CDR3 size: 14 residues. CDR3 residues: CAISEVRGQETQYF. The CDR3 DNA follows: TGTGCCATCAGTGAGGTCAGGGGACAAGAGACCCAGTACTTC.

The table lists this clonotype with a few counts. J is TRBJ2-3 and V is TRBV20-1; maybe TRBD1 (7 bases). CDR1 and CDR2 (germline): DFQATT, SNEGSKA (reference sequence). V was trimmed by 5 bases and J by 5 bases, leaving 20 bases between them. The CDR3 sequence is 15 residues long. The CDR3 reads CSAWGQGGAGDTQYF. CDR3 in DNA: TGCAGTGCTTGGGGCCAGGGGGGAGCAGGAGATACGCAGTATTTT.

This clonotype has a count of ten or more. V is TRBV29-1 and J is TRBJ2-2; 10 bases are shared with TRBD1. There are 16 residues in the CDR3. From germline, CDR1 is SQVTM and CDR2 ANQGSEA. V gave up 2 bases and J gave up 7 bases; unmatched junction bases: 10. CDR3 nucleotides: TGCAGCGTTGAATTCCCAGACAGGGGGCTGGTCGGGGAGCTGTTTTTT. Protein sequence: CSVEFPDRGLVGELFF.

This clonotype turned up a few times. V usage is TRBV29-1 and J usage is TRBJ2-3; TRBD1 matches at 8 bases. The CDR3 loop spans 15 amino acids. From germline, CDR1 is SQVTM and CDR2 ANQGSEA. Trimming at V came to 6 bases and at J to 5 bases, leaving 13 bases not matched to a gene. CDR3 nucleotides: TGCAGCGTCACGACGCGGACAGGGTTGGGAGATACGCAGTATTTT. Its translation is CSVTTRTGLGDTQYF.

The chain recombines TRBV12-3 or TRBV12-4 with TRBJ2-2; D gene uncertain. The V end lost 4 bases, the J end lost 6 bases, and 15 bases lay between the germline ends. The length of the CDR3 is 15 residues. CDR3 nucleotide sequence: TGTGCCAGCAGTTCCGATTCCGGCAGGTCCGGGGAGCTGTTTTTT. It encodes CASSSDSGRSGELFF.

This clonotype was observed at least ten times. The chain employs TRBV6-1 and TRBJ2-7; 7 bases match TRBD1. CDR1 MNHNS and CDR2 SASEGT come from the germline V gene. The CDR3 spans 13 residues. V lost 6 bases and J lost 1; bases outside the gene matches: 3. CDR3 in amino acids: CASSQGVSYEQYV. CDR3 nucleotides: TGTGCCAGCAGCCAGGGGGTATCCTACGAGCAGTACGTC.

This clonotype was observed many times. CDR3 DNA sequence: TGCAGTGCTCCCCTCGCGGCGCCTTCGGGGCAGTACTTC. Its protein product is CSAPLAAPSGQYF. The chain joins TRBV20-1 to TRBJ2-7; D is ambiguous. CDR3 length: 13 residues. Deletions cut 5 bases from V and 9 bases from J, with 20 bases between. Per germline, CDR1 DFQATT and CDR2 SNEGSKA (reference sequence).

This clonotype was counted ten times or more. At one boundary the junction diverges from the germline segment, which might be a read error. The rearrangement uses TRBV20-1 and TRBJ1-2; perhaps TRBD1 as D (5 bases). The CDR3 covers 13 residues. The germline gives CDR1 DFQATT, CDR2 SNEGSKA (reference sequence). CDR3: CSARETANYGYTF. The CDR3 DNA reads TGCAGTGCTCGAGAGACAGCCAACTATGGCTACACCTTC.

This clonotype has more than one count but fewer than ten. The chain recombines TRBV20-1 with TRBJ1-6, with a weak D call TRBD1 (5 bases). Germline-derived CDR1 and CDR2 are DFQATT and SNEGSKA (reference sequence). Trimming left V 0 bases short and J 3 bases short, with 21 bases between. This CDR3 has 19 amino acids. The CDR3 region has the DNA TGCAGTGCTAGAGATGGGACGAACACAATGAGGGGCTATAATTCACCCCTCCACTTT. Protein sequence: CSARDGTNTMRGYNSPLHF.

V gene TRBV6-5 combines with J gene TRBJ2-5; perhaps TRBD1 as D (6 bases). The V gene's germline CDR1 is MNHEY and CDR2 SVGAGI. The V end lost 7 bases, the J end lost 4 bases, and 22 bases lay between the germline ends. This CDR3 spans 16 amino acids. CDR3 amino acids: CASNHRGGGGLETQYF. The DNA for the CDR3 is TGTGCCAGCAATCACCGAGGGGGTGGGGGCCTAGAGACCCAGTACTTC.

This clonotype appeared a few times. V usage is TRBV7-2 and J usage is TRBJ2-1, with 7 bases identical to TRBD2. V gave up 2 bases and J gave up 15 bases; unmatched junction bases: 7. Germline lookup yields CDR1 SGHTA and CDR2 FQGNSA. The CDR3 runs to 12 residues. CDR3 residues: CASSLSGVFSFF. The CDR3 DNA reads as TGTGCCAGCAGCTTAAGCGGGGTGTTTTCGTTCTTC.

There are many counts of this clonotype. This chain connects TRBV5-1 to TRBJ2-1; D may be TRBD1 (5 bases). V shed 0 bases and J shed 0 bases, with 7 bases lying between them. Per germline, CDR1 SGHRS and CDR2 YFSETQ. There are 15 residues in the CDR3. The CDR3 DNA reads as TGCGCCAGCAGCTTGGTAGACAGCTCCTACAATGAGCAGTTCTTC. Translating it yields CASSLVDSSYNEQFF. Together with reference TRBV5-1 and TRBJ2-1, the CDR3 gives the full variable domain: KAGVTQTPRYLIKTRGQQVTLSCSPISGHRSVSWYQQTPGQGLQFLFEYFSETQRNKGNFPGRFSGRQFSNSRSEMNVSTLELGDSALYLCASSLVDSSYNEQFFGPGTRLTVL.